These 14 T cell receptor beta chains were all obtained from the same sample, sequenced in a study of blood T cell repertoires in COVID-19. Profiled with immunoSEQ multiplex PCR; TCRdb holds only in-frame clones, not every one. The sample records about 16,000 clones, around 88% being singletons. Material for sequencing was peripheral blood. These receptor sequences come from a human donor in a cohort sampled during active COVID-19.

This CDR3 reads CASSLATGRSYGYTF. The CDR3 DNA reads as TGTGCCAGCAGCTTAGCTACGGGAAGGTCCTATGGCTACACCTTC. The rearrangement joins TRBV7-9 to TRBJ1-2; D ambiguous. The CDR3 is made up of 15 amino acids. Trimming took off 0 bases at V and 4 bases at J, with 12 bases between the two ends. Germline CDR1 reads SEHNR; CDR2 reads FQNEAQ (reference sequence).

This sequence joins TRBV30 and TRBJ1-1, with D perhaps TRBD1 (5 bases). The CDR3 spans 12 residues. CDR1 is GTSNPN and CDR2 is SVGIG in the germline V gene (reference sequence). The V end lost 8 bases, the J end lost 5 bases, and 15 bases lay between the germline ends. In nucleotides, the CDR3 is TGTGCCCGGGGCGGGGAGGGGACTGAAGCTTTCTTT. As protein: CARGGEGTEAFF.

The chain is built from TRBV27 and TRBJ2-5; D is perhaps TRBD1 (5 bases). CDR1 and CDR2 (germline): MNHEY, SMNVEV (reference sequence). V shed 4 bases and J shed 4 bases, with 19 bases lying between them. The CDR3 covers 16 residues. CDR3 amino acids: CASSSPRQGQGETQYF. The CDR3 DNA sequence: TGTGCCAGCAGTTCCCCACGGCAGGGCCAGGGAGAGACCCAGTACTTC.

This chain joins TRBV5-1 and TRBJ2-1, with TRBD2 matching over 10 bases. Unmatched junction bases numbered 15, after V lost 2 bases and J lost 4 bases. The CDR3 length is 19 residues. Germline V gene data show CDR1 as SGHRS and CDR2 as YFSETQ. The CDR3 spells CASSLSGLSSGGPYNEQFF. CDR3 DNA: TGCGCCAGCAGCTTAAGCGGACTCTCTAGCGGGGGTCCGTACAATGAGCAGTTCTTC.

V and J are TRBV18 and TRBJ1-1, with D possibly being TRBD1 (5 bases). Trimming took 6 bases from V and 0 from J, leaving 14 bases between them. This CDR3 has 15 amino acids. From germline, CDR1 is KGHSH and CDR2 LQKENI. In DNA, the CDR3 is TGTGCCAGCTCCCCTGGGACTGGGATGAACACTGAAGCTTTCTTT. Translated: CASSPGTGMNTEAFF.

The chain couples TRBV6-6 to TRBJ1-2; 9 bases fit TRBD1. Germline loops: CDR1 MNHNY, CDR2 SVGAGI (reference sequence). J lost 8 bases, V lost 6 bases, and 7 bases had no gene match. The CDR3 totals 13 residues. CDR3 coding DNA: TGTGCCAGCAGCCCGGACAGGGGTGGAGGCTACACCTTC. Its protein is CASSPDRGGGYTF.

This rearrangement joins TRBV5-1 to TRBJ1-2, with a possible D match to TRBD1 (6 bases). CDR1 is SGHRS and CDR2 is YFSETQ in the germline V gene. V shed 5 bases and J shed 5 bases, with 16 bases lying between them. The CDR3 loop spans 14 amino acids. Here the CDR3 reads CASSPTGQRYGYTF. The CDR3 DNA sequence: TGCGCCAGCAGTCCGACGGGACAAAGATATGGCTACACCTTC.

This clone appeared once. This chain's CDR3 is CASSEAGTANEKLFF. For the CDR3, the DNA is TGCGCCAGCAGCGAGGCCGGGACAGCCAATGAAAAACTGTTTTTT. This rearrangement joins TRBV5-1 to TRBJ1-4, with 7 bases fitting TRBD1. With V trimmed by 4 bases and J by 5 bases, 8 bases remained unmatched. The CDR3 contains 15 residues. CDR1 is SGHRS and CDR2 is YFSETQ in the germline V gene.

V and J are TRBV5-1 and TRBJ2-7; 9 nucleotides align to TRBD2. Germline V gene sequence: CDR1 SGHRS, CDR2 YFSETQ. With 4 bases clipped from V and 3 bases from J, the junction kept 5 bases outside the gene matches. The CDR3 spans 14 residues. CDR3 residues: CASSLSGGFYEQYF. CDR3 sequence (DNA): TGCGCCAGCAGCCTTAGCGGGGGCTTCTACGAGCAGTACTTC.

The chain joins TRBV2 to TRBJ2-3; 9 bases match TRBD1. The CDR3 covers 15 residues. The ends lost 6 bases at V and 1 base at J; junction bases unmatched: 5. Germline assignment: CDR1 SNHLY and CDR2 FYNNEI. CDR3 protein: CASSKRTGGTDTQYF. Here the CDR3 DNA reads TGTGCCAGCAGCAAAAGGACAGGGGGCACAGATACGCAGTATTTT.

The gene calls are TRBV28 and TRBJ1-5; 11 bases map to TRBD1. This CDR3 spans 15 amino acids. V was clipped by 7 bases and J by 5 bases; unmatched bases: 7. Germline V gene sequence: CDR1 MDHEN, CDR2 SYDVKM. The CDR3 DNA follows: TGTGCCAGCACCAAAAGGACAGGGGGCCATCAGCCCCAGCATTTT. Protein sequence: CASTKRTGGHQPQHF.

The chain employs TRBV5-4 and TRBJ2-3, with D unclear. Trimming cost V 0 bases and J 2 bases, with 7 bases left between them. This CDR3 comprises 14 residues. CDR1 is SGHNT and CDR2 is YYREEE in the germline V gene (reference sequence). The chain's CDR3 is CASSLEIDTDTQYF. Written as DNA, the CDR3 is TGTGCCAGCAGCTTGGAAATAGACACAGATACGCAGTATTTT.

The chain links TRBV4-3 to TRBJ1-5; D is perhaps TRBD1 (5 bases). The CDR3 runs to 13 residues. V was clipped by 1 base and J by 7 bases, with 8 bases between them. Germline lookup yields CDR1 LGHNA and CDR2 YSLEER. This CDR3 reads CASSQGGGQPQHF. In DNA form, the CDR3 reads TGCGCCAGCAGCCAAGGTGGGGGGCAGCCCCAGCATTTT.

The CDR3, as DNA: TGCGCCAGCAGCTTGGTCGGGGTTGGCGGGCCCCAGCATTTT. It specifies CASSLVGVGGPQHF. The V gene is TRBV5-1, the J gene TRBJ1-5, with D hard to call. V gave up 0 bases and J gave up 9 bases, with 13 bases separating them. The germline V gene has CDR1 SGHRS and CDR2 YFSETQ. The CDR3 extends over 14 amino acids.